A selection of T cell receptor beta chains follows, all from one sample in a study of T cell repertoires in cytomegalovirus infection. One entry per CDR3 protein, called by TCRdb with MiXCR from the reads. Altogether about 530,000 distinct CDR3 sequences are present, approximately 26% being singletons, with the ten largest covering approximately 13%. Material for sequencing was PBMCs. The receptor source for this set is a human donor in good health (CMV status not recorded). Some clones in this sample may be carry-over from other donors' samples. CDR3s include the opening cysteine and the closing phenylalanine or tryptophan. Fields, in order: clone size, D gene, V gene, J gene, CDR3 protein. A D gene is named only where the DNA matches it firmly. Not every row has a clone size; where given, it reads once, few, many or a size class.

clone size: few; D gene: TRBD1; V gene: TRBV4-3; J gene: TRBJ1-6; CDR3 protein: CASSARQGRNSPLHF
clone size: NA; D gene: NA; V gene: TRBV12-3/TRBV12-4; J gene: TRBJ2-3; CDR3 protein: CASSPRETFTDTQYF
clone size: few; D gene: TRBD1; V gene: TRBV15; J gene: TRBJ1-1; CDR3 protein: CATSRTGDTEAFF
clone size: NA; D gene: NA; V gene: TRBV20-1; J gene: TRBJ2-1; CDR3 protein: CSARDPREAYNEQFF
clone size: NA; D gene: NA; V gene: TRBV7-6; J gene: TRBJ2-3; CDR3 protein: CASSPMRAKDTQYF
clone size: NA; D gene: NA; V gene: TRBV11-2; J gene: TRBJ2-1; CDR3 protein: CASSFSGVEGGEQFF
clone size: few; D gene: TRBD2; V gene: TRBV7-2; J gene: TRBJ2-6; CDR3 protein: CASSPRASGRSGANVLTF
clone size: many; D gene: NA; V gene: TRBV7-2; J gene: TRBJ2-5; CDR3 protein: CASSNPRGHTVETQYF
clone size: few; D gene: NA; V gene: TRBV7-9; J gene: TRBJ2-7; CDR3 protein: CASGGQSSYEQYF
clone size: few; D gene: NA; V gene: TRBV12-3/TRBV12-4; J gene: TRBJ2-7; CDR3 protein: CASTRQSSYEQYF
clone size: NA; D gene: NA; V gene: TRBV5-4; J gene: TRBJ2-5; CDR3 protein: CASSLLTQGETQYF
clone size: few; D gene: TRBD2; V gene: TRBV14; J gene: TRBJ2-3; CDR3 protein: CASSLGAGGHPDTQYF
clone size: many; D gene: TRBD1; V gene: TRBV7-2; J gene: TRBJ2-3; CDR3 protein: CASSLAQGQPQYF
clone size: NA; D gene: TRBD2; V gene: TRBV5-4; J gene: TRBJ2-1; CDR3 protein: CASSLLLAAYNEQFF
clone size: NA; D gene: NA; V gene: TRBV29-1; J gene: TRBJ2-2; CDR3 protein: CSVGGLVAGELFF
clone size: NA; D gene: TRBD2; V gene: TRBV7-6; J gene: TRBJ2-7; CDR3 protein: CASSPSSGSLLKEQYF
clone size: few; D gene: NA; V gene: TRBV7-9; J gene: TRBJ1-5; CDR3 protein: CASSALSSNQPQHF
clone size: few; D gene: TRBD2; V gene: TRBV19; J gene: TRBJ2-6; CDR3 protein: CASTTTSGSSGANVLTF
clone size: many; D gene: TRBD1; V gene: TRBV7-2; J gene: TRBJ1-5; CDR3 protein: CASSLRGGGQPQHF
clone size: NA; D gene: NA; V gene: TRBV5-1; J gene: TRBJ1-2; CDR3 protein: CASSSLLIGRKGEGYTF
clone size: NA; D gene: NA; V gene: TRBV5-1; J gene: TRBJ2-3; CDR3 protein: CASSLGLPLSTDTQYF
clone size: many; D gene: TRBD2; V gene: TRBV7-2; J gene: TRBJ2-2; CDR3 protein: CASSLFTSGSGELFF
clone size: many; D gene: NA; V gene: TRBV7-2; J gene: TRBJ2-3; CDR3 protein: CASSSGEGVDTQYF
clone size: NA; D gene: TRBD2; V gene: TRBV3-1; J gene: TRBJ2-5; CDR3 protein: CASSPRDRGEETQYF
clone size: few; D gene: TRBD1; V gene: TRBV10-3; J gene: TRBJ1-5; CDR3 protein: CAISERQGQPQHF
clone size: many; D gene: NA; V gene: TRBV7-6; J gene: TRBJ2-4; CDR3 protein: CASSRESGPAKNIQYF
clone size: few; D gene: TRBD2; V gene: TRBV2; J gene: TRBJ2-3; CDR3 protein: CASKPRGLAGADTQYF
clone size: many; D gene: TRBD2; V gene: TRBV7-9; J gene: TRBJ2-3; CDR3 protein: CASSRGLAGTFTDTQYF
clone size: few; D gene: NA; V gene: TRBV28; J gene: TRBJ2-6; CDR3 protein: CASSLYRAGANVLTF
clone size: few; D gene: TRBD2; V gene: TRBV7-6; J gene: TRBJ2-7; CDR3 protein: CASSPRTSFSEQYF
clone size: NA; D gene: NA; V gene: TRBV10-3; J gene: TRBJ1-2; CDR3 protein: CAISSTGDGYTF
clone size: few; D gene: NA; V gene: TRBV12-3/TRBV12-4; J gene: TRBJ2-7; CDR3 protein: CASSLEAAEQYF
clone size: NA; D gene: NA; V gene: TRBV7-9; J gene: TRBJ1-1; CDR3 protein: CASSPEASGRTEAFF
clone size: many; D gene: TRBD2; V gene: TRBV7-3; J gene: TRBJ2-3; CDR3 protein: CASSPLLAGTDTQYF
clone size: NA; D gene: TRBD1; V gene: TRBV7-9; J gene: TRBJ2-5; CDR3 protein: CASSGTGIQTQYF
clone size: few; D gene: NA; V gene: TRBV6-2/TRBV6-3; J gene: TRBJ2-1; CDR3 protein: CASSYGQPEQFF
clone size: NA; D gene: NA; V gene: TRBV7-2; J gene: TRBJ1-1; CDR3 protein: CASSFVTEAFF
clone size: NA; D gene: TRBD2; V gene: TRBV7-8; J gene: TRBJ2-7; CDR3 protein: CASSTRTSGRLNYYEQYF
clone size: NA; D gene: TRBD2; V gene: TRBV6-2/TRBV6-3; J gene: TRBJ2-1; CDR3 protein: CASSLRREPSYNEQFF
clone size: many; D gene: NA; V gene: TRBV7-2; J gene: TRBJ1-5; CDR3 protein: CASSYRDGANQPQHF
clone size: many; D gene: NA; V gene: TRBV7-8; J gene: TRBJ2-2; CDR3 protein: CASSFGRDHTGELFF
clone size: NA; D gene: NA; V gene: TRBV28; J gene: TRBJ2-1; CDR3 protein: CASSFSPGEGEQFF
clone size: few; D gene: TRBD2; V gene: TRBV7-8; J gene: TRBJ2-1; CDR3 protein: CASSFGSGSFNEQFF
clone size: many; D gene: NA; V gene: TRBV7-2; J gene: TRBJ2-1; CDR3 protein: CASSLSGYSYNEQFF
clone size: few; D gene: NA; V gene: TRBV20-1; J gene: TRBJ2-1; CDR3 protein: CSARSYGTRYNEQFF